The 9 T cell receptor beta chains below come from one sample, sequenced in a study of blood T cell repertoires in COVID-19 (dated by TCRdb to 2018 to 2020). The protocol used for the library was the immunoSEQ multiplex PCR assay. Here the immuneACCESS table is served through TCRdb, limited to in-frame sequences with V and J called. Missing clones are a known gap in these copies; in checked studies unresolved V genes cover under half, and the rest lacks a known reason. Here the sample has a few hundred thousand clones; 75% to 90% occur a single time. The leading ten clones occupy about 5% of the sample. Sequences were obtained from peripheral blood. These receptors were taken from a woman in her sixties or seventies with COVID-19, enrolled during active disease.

In DNA form, the CDR3 reads TGTGCCAGCAGCTTAACCCCGACAGGGGGCCAAGAGACCCAGTACTTC. Encoded protein: CASSLTPTGGQETQYF. V gene TRBV7-6 combines with J gene TRBJ2-5; 9 nucleotides agree with TRBD1. V gave up 2 bases and J gave up 1 base; unmatched junction bases: 5. CDR3 size: 16 residues. The germline V gene encodes CDR1 SGHVS and CDR2 FNYEAQ.

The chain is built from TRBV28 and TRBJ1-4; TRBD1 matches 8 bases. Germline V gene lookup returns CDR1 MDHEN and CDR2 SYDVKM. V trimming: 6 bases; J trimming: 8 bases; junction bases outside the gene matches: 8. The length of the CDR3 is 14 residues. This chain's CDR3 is CASRPQGGREKLFF. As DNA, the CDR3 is TGTGCCAGCAGACCACAGGGGGGCCGGGAAAAACTGTTTTTT.

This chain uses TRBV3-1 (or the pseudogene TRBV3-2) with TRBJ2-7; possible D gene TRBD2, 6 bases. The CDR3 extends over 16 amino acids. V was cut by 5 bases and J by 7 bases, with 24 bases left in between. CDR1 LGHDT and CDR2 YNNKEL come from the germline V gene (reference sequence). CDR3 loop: CASSKRESGSLMEQYF. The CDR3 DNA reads TGTGCCAGCAGCAAACGGGAAAGCGGGTCTCTTATGGAGCAGTACTTC.

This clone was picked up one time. The CDR3 reads CASSLYTDTQYF. The CDR3 DNA reads TGTGCCAGCAGCCTCTACACAGATACGCAGTATTTT. The V call is TRBV11-2, the J call TRBJ2-3; unclear D gene. This CDR3 has 12 residues. The germline gives CDR1 SGHAT, CDR2 FQNNGV. Trimming cost V 5 bases and J 2 bases, with 5 bases left between them.

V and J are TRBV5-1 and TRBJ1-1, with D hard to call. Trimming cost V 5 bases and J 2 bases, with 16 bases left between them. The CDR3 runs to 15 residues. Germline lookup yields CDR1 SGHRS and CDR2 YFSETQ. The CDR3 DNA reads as TGCGCCAGCAGAGAGGAAGGAGGGTTTAACACTGAAGCTTTCTTT. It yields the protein CASREEGGFNTEAFF.

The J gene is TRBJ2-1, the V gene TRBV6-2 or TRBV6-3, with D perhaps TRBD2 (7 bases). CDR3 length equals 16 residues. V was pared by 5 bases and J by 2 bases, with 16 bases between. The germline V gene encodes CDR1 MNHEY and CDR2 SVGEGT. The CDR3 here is CASSHQGRGTYNEQFF. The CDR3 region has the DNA TGTGCCAGCAGTCATCAGGGGAGGGGGACCTACAATGAGCAGTTCTTC.

The CDR3 nucleotides are TGTGCCACCAGTGACGCGCAGGGGTCCTACGAGCAGTACTTC. Amino acid sequence: CATSDAQGSYEQYF. The J gene is TRBJ2-7, the V gene TRBV24-1, with a tentative D call TRBD1 (6 bases). Trimming left V 4 bases short and J 1 base short, with 10 bases between. This CDR3 is built from 14 residues. Germline V gives CDR1 KGHDR, CDR2 SFDVKD.

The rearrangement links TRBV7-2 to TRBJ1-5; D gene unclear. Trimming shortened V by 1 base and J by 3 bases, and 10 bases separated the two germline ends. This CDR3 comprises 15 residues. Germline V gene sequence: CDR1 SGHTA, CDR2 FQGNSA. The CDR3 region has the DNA TGTGCCAGCAGCTTAGATGGCAGACTCAATCAGCCCCAGCATTTT. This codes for CASSLDGRLNQPQHF.

In nucleotides, the CDR3 is TGTGCCAGCAGTCTCTTACCGGGACTAAATGAGCAGTTCTTC. This encodes CASSLLPGLNEQFF. The chain employs TRBV2 and TRBJ2-1; TRBD2 matches 7 bases. V lost 5 bases to trimming and J lost 7 bases; unmatched junction nucleotides: 8. CDR1 and CDR2 (germline): SNHLY, FYNNEI. The CDR3 spans 14 residues.